These 8 T cell receptor beta chains were all obtained from the same sample, sequenced in a study of T cells in Graves' hyperthyroidism and ophthalmopathy. The CDR3 regions of TCR beta were amplified from RNA transcripts. Using the HTBI primer set, a first-round RT-PCR was run on the TCR CDR3. TCRdb reprocessed the multiplex PCR reads via MiXCR and lists one record per CDR3 protein. The sample has 550,000 to 800,000 distinct CDR3 sequences; about 15% are singletons. The sample consisted of blood. These receptors came from a man aged 18 to 30 with Graves' hyperthyroidism.

CDR3 loop: CASSFMGGGFLAGGPRTYEQYF. For the CDR3, the DNA is TGTGCCAGCAGTTTTATGGGAGGAGGGTTCCTAGCGGGAGGGCCTCGAACCTACGAGCAGTACTTC. The rearrangement uses TRBV28 and TRBJ2-7; 12 nucleotides line up with TRBD2. The CDR3 has 22 residues. Looked up from germline, CDR1 is MDHEN and CDR2 is SYDVKM. V lost 3 bases to trimming and J lost 2 bases; unmatched junction nucleotides: 23.

This clonotype was recorded many times. The rearrangement uses TRBV12-3 or TRBV12-4 and TRBJ2-5, with 14 bases identical to TRBD2. This CDR3 region has 18 residues. With 5 bases clipped from V and 4 bases from J, the junction kept 12 bases outside the gene matches. The CDR3 DNA is TGTGCCAGCAGTCCCCTTGGACTAGCGGGAGGTTCGGGAGAGACCCAGTACTTC. This gives the protein CASSPLGLAGGSGETQYF.

This clonotype was recorded at least ten times. The chain combines TRBV12-3 or TRBV12-4 with TRBJ1-1, with TRBD1 matching 8 bases. The CDR3 totals 14 residues. V shed 7 bases and J 6 bases; nucleotides not matched to a gene: 10. This CDR3 is CASTRQQGGAEAFF. The CDR3 DNA reads TGTGCCAGCACCAGACAACAGGGGGGAGCTGAAGCTTTCTTT.

This clonotype was seen ten or more times. V usage is TRBV28 and J usage is TRBJ1-2; the match to TRBD1 covers 8 bases. This CDR3 has 18 amino acids. Germline CDR1 is MDHEN and CDR2 is SYDVKM. Unmatched junction bases numbered 16, after V lost 5 bases and J lost 2 bases. The CDR3 sequence is CASSKRAYRGGANYGYTF. In DNA, the CDR3 is TGTGCCAGCAGTAAGCGGGCCTACAGGGGGGGCGCCAACTATGGCTACACCTTC.

This rearrangement joins TRBV6-5 to TRBJ1-2; D ambiguous. CDR1 MNHEY and CDR2 SVGAGI come from the germline V gene. Trimming took off 0 bases at V and 2 bases at J, with 13 bases between the two ends. This CDR3 is 16 amino acids long. In DNA form, the CDR3 reads TGTGCCAGCAGTTACTCGAAAGAAGGACTCAACTATGGCTACACCTTC. This sequence encodes CASSYSKEGLNYGYTF.

This chain uses TRBV5-4 with TRBJ1-3, with 12 bases fitting TRBD1. V gave up 4 bases and J gave up 4 bases; unmatched junction bases: 9. There are 17 residues in the CDR3. CDR1 is SGHNT, CDR2 YYREEE, per germline (reference sequence). The CDR3 sequence is CASSPQTGQGAGNTIYF. DNA of the CDR3: TGTGCCAGCAGCCCACAAACGGGACAGGGGGCAGGAAACACCATATATTTT.

The sample holds many counts of this clonotype. The chain recombines TRBV2 with TRBJ2-1; 9 bases are shared with TRBD2. From germline, CDR1 is SNHLY and CDR2 FYNNEI. After removal of 4 bases from V and 5 bases from J, the junction contained 6 bases not matched to a gene. The CDR3 is 15 residues long. This CDR3 is CASSAIAGVHNEQFF. CDR3 nucleotide sequence: TGTGCCAGCAGTGCAATAGCGGGAGTGCACAATGAGCAGTTCTTC.

The chain joins TRBV19 to TRBJ2-3; no clear D gene. This CDR3 has 15 amino acids. V was clipped by 0 bases and J by 2 bases, with 9 bases between them. The germline gives CDR1 LNHDA, CDR2 SQIVND (reference sequence). The CDR3 loop is CASSIDSGFTDTQYF. The CDR3 DNA reads TGTGCCAGTAGTATAGATTCGGGCTTCACAGATACGCAGTATTTT. Full variable domain (rest looked up from reference TRBV19 and TRBJ2-3): DGGITQSPKYLFRKEGQNVTLSCEQNLNHDAMYWYRQDPGQGLRLIYYSQIVNDFQKGDIAEGYSVSREKKESFPLTVTSAQKNPTAFYLCASSIDSGFTDTQYFGPGTRLTVL.